This T cell receptor (beta chain) came from a study of blood T cells in healthy people across ages (dated by TCRdb to between 2014 and 2017). Context from the whole study: In model experiments, template switching captured roughly one uniquely barcoded TCR beta cDNA molecule for every two T cells. Donors were grouped into four age groups: young (average approximately 15 years), middle-aged (around 39), aged (approximately 58) and long-lived (around 80). Two additional independent replicas of 1 million unique cDNA reads from the same blood draw were analyzed for two donors (one aged 18 to 30 and one aged 80 or older). Age-related changes in TCR beta repertoire diversity were measured in the study by deep sequencing normalized with unique cDNA molecular identifiers. General conclusions and limits of the study: Observed TCR beta diversity correlated strongly with the percentage of naive T cells measured by flow cytometry. The long-lived group showed more naive CD4+ T cells, fewer expanded clones and increased TCR diversity than the aged group, suggesting age selection. Since profiling was done on bulk unsorted PBMCs, naive and antigen-experienced compartments could not be conclusively compared. Donor CMV infection status was unknown, potentially confounding age-related changes in expanded clonotypes. Estimates of total diversity from one million sequenced T cells were regarded as lower bounds and underestimates. Observed TCR beta diversity per million T cells fell roughly linearly with age, and a significant reduction was already apparent by age around 40.

This clonotype was found a few times. What this receptor recognizes is not known. The input lacks base qualities; no much larger clone sits a single base away. Libraries were prepared through 5' RACE. The data were produced on an Illumina HiSeq 2500. A second PCR of roughly 6 to 11 cycles was performed with a sample-barcoded 5' primer and a J-beta primer mix. A unique molecular identifier was introduced onto each TCR beta cDNA molecule by a template-switch 5' adaptor carrying 12 random nucleotides. Each sample yielded at least 2.5 million CDR3-containing paired-end reads. First-strand cDNA was synthesized from all RNA with the Mint cDNA synthesis kit, primed by a TRBC-specific oligonucleotide. All cDNA was treated with uracil-DNA glycosylase and then went through a first 18-cycle PCR with the universal primers M1SS and BC2_uni_R. As for the authors' bioinformatics: Normalization of each sample was performed by random selection of 1 million high-quality reads, each carrying a distinct molecular identifier. Reads with shared molecular identifiers were discarded instead of being binned into consensus sequences. MiTCR, run with a Q25 quality threshold and the strictest error-elimination algorithm, handled CDR3 identification, clonotype clustering and error correction. Lower-bound total TCR beta diversity was estimated with a nonparametric unseen species model using Euler transformation. TCRdb cleaned the public reads at Q25 with fastp, built clones with MiXCR and kept in-frame beta chains. Rows are combined by CDR3 protein, so each entry shows the most common genes and DNA. What appears here as the V and J calls and clone size reflects TCRdb's work, not the paper's. Across this sample there are more than 450,000 distinct CDR3 sequences, with 25% to 35% seen only once. The ten largest clones represent approximately 3.3% of the sample.

Systemically healthy Caucasian individuals from Russia, 39 in total and aged about 6 to 90 years, were included as donors. Each donor gave ten milliliters of peripheral blood, collected into EDTA-treated Vacutainer tubes. Ficoll-Paque density-gradient centrifugation was used to isolate PBMCs, with at least 6.5 million per sample. Total RNA, at least 6 micrograms per sample, was extracted from PBMCs with Trizol reagent. For every donor, an aliquot of PBMCs went through flow cytometry to measure the percentages of naive CD45RAhigh/CD27high T cells. Looking up the germline V gene yields CDR1 SGHNT and CDR2 YENEEA. V and J are trimmed by 1 base and 6 bases, and the gene matches miss 2 bases of the junction. The CDR3 numbers 14 residues from cysteine through phenylalanine. Just the 42-base CDR3 DNA is kept, in frame starting at base 1. This sample was shared with a second study, whose subject was T cells of mothers and their children. As that second paper reports: Nine systemically healthy Caucasian individuals, comprising three mothers and their six children, were included as donors. cDNA synthesis consumed the entire amount of extracted RNA, loaded at 1.5 ug RNA in each 15 ul reaction. Sample barcodes and 2-4 random nucleotides were added via the M1S primer in the second PCR. More than 8.5 million TCR beta CDR3 reads were obtained from each mother, and some 3.2 million reads were obtained from each child. In both related and unrelated pairs, thymic selection shapes the output of TCR recombination in a similar way, with inherited differences having only a minor effect. Normalized repertoire overlap was always slightly but never significantly higher in related than unrelated mother-child pairs. Persistent microchimeric T cell clones were not detected, at a sensitivity of about 90 clones per million clonotypes. The study used deep NGS to compare TCR beta repertoires of mothers and children, seeking features distinguishing related mother-child pairs from unrelated individuals. On average, the children were approximately 11 +/- 4 years old, while the mothers were around 40 +/- 4 years old. After adapter ligation with NEBNext reagents, the libraries were sequenced on Illumina HiSeq 2000 with 100+100 nt paired-end reads. To prevent cross-contamination, the mother and child libraries were prepared one month apart and sequenced in separate runs. For each donor, somewhere between roughly 500,000 and 2,300,000 distinct TCR beta clonotypes were identified. Naive TCR beta clonotypes were estimated from low-frequency clonotypes matched to each donor's FACS-determined naive share, without sorting.

This clonotype originated in a boy between 2 and 10 years old in good health. The V and J segments used are TRBV11-3 and TRBJ2-1, with 8 bases aligning to TRBD1. The sample was blood. The CDR3 region reads CASSLGTGSNEQFF. The bases are TGTGCCAGCAGCTTAGGGACAGGGTCCAATGAGCAGTTCTTC.